This TCR beta chain is drawn from a study of T cell repertoires in cytomegalovirus infection. Study overall: CMV infection together with matching HLA type was indicated by public TCR beta signatures.

This clonotype was seen repeatedly, ten times or more. Its specificity is not known. MiXCR, applied by TCRdb to the reads, yields one record per CDR3 protein. The table lists about 600,000 distinct CDR3 sequences, around 24% of them singletons. This CDR3 is 11 amino acids long. V was cut by 2 bases and J by 4 bases, with 3 bases left in between. Germline V CDR1 and CDR2: SQVTM, ANQGSEA. The study's findings and limits: Of the TCR beta families, the public ones yielded a cumulative frequency that identified carriers of CMV plus the relevant HLA. Within the response measured ex vivo, HLA-C-restricted CMV-specific TCR beta clonotypes were dominant.

The specimen was CD8+ T cells from PBMCs. The clonotype comes from a human donor in good health (CMV status not recorded). Some clones in this sample may be carry-over from other donors' samples. This sequence joins TRBV29-1 and TRBJ1-3; D unresolved. CDR3 bases: TGCAGCGTTGAAACGGGAAACACCATATATTTT. This translates into CSVETGNTIYF. The full variable domain, its missing parts supplied by reference TRBV29-1 and TRBJ1-3, is SAVISQKPSRDICQRGTSLTIQCQVDSQVTMMFWYRQQPGQSLTLIATANQGSEATYESGFVIDKFPISRPNLTFSTLTVSNMSPEDSSIYLCSVETGNTIYFGEGSWLTVV.